These T cell receptor beta chains were read from a single sample in a study of blood T cell repertoires in COVID-19. Sequenced by immunoSEQ multiplex PCR; TCRdb stores in-frame clones only, minus some. The data contain about 51,000 clones, under 95% of them singletons. Input material: peripheral blood. The receptors were sampled from a man over 45 with acute or convalescent COVID-19. CDR3s include the opening cysteine and the closing phenylalanine or tryptophan. The D gene is left open where the match is weak. Clone size appears in some rows only: once, few, many, or a class for an expanded clone.

d_call clone_size j_call v_call cdr3_nt cdr3_aa
NA NA TRBJ2-3 TRBV10-3 TGTGCCATCACGAACGGGGACACAGATACGCAGTATTTT CAITNGDTDTQYF
NA NA TRBJ2-7 TRBV5-6 TGTGCCAGCAGCTTGTTAACGAGATTCTACGAGCAGTACTTC CASSLLTRFYEQYF
NA few TRBJ1-6 TRBV12-3/TRBV12-4 TGTGCCAGCAGCCTCAGTAATTCACCCCTCCACTTT CASSLSNSPLHF
TRBD1 NA TRBJ2-2 TRBV28 TGTGCCAGCAGTTTAGCAGTCGGGACAGGGCCCGGGGAGCTGTTTTTT CASSLAVGTGPGELFF
TRBD1 NA TRBJ1-1 TRBV2 TGTGCCAGCAGTGAACTACGACAGGGGGTATGGGCTTTCTTT CASSELRQGVWAFF
TRBD1 NA TRBJ2-3 TRBV18 TGTGCCAGCTCACCACCGATTGGACAGGGACCAGATACGCAGTATTTT CASSPPIGQGPDTQYF
NA NA TRBJ1-3 TRBV12-5 TGTGCTAGTGGTTTTGGCCTGGTCTCTGGAAACACCATATATTTT CASGFGLVSGNTIYF
NA NA TRBJ2-3 TRBV27 TGTGCCAGCAGTTTACGTACCCTTACTAGTCCCACAGATACGCAGTATTTT CASSLRTLTSPTDTQYF
NA NA TRBJ1-2 TRBV5-4 TGTGCCAGCAGCTTCGACGGGGTAAACTATGGCTACACCTTC CASSFDGVNYGYTF
NA NA TRBJ1-5 TRBV6-5 TGTGCCAGCAGCCCAGAAGGGGCCAGGCGTCAGCCCCAGCATTTT CASSPEGARRQPQHF
NA once TRBJ2-2 TRBV19 TGTGCCAGTAGCTCCCTCGGGGGCGGGGAGCTGTTTTTT CASSSLGGGELFF
TRBD2 NA TRBJ2-1 TRBV7-9 TGTGCCAGCAGCTCAGGGAGCGGGGGGATCGATGAGCAGTTCTTC CASSSGSGGIDEQFF
TRBD1 NA TRBJ2-4 TRBV29-1 TGCAGCGTTGGCCAGGGGGTATTAGCCAAAAACATTCAGTACTTC CSVGQGVLAKNIQYF
TRBD1 NA TRBJ2-3 TRBV5-5 TGTGCCAGCAGCTTGGTCCTAACAGGGGGTGACCCCGCAGATACGCAGTATTTT CASSLVLTGGDPADTQYF
NA NA TRBJ2-1 TRBV30 TGTGCCTGGAGTGTAAGGGGCCTCAACTCCTACAATGAGCAGTTCTTC CAWSVRGLNSYNEQFF
NA NA TRBJ1-4 TRBV28 TGTGCCAGCAGTTCCGTGGGGAGGACTAATGAAAAACTGTTTTTT CASSSVGRTNEKLFF
TRBD2 NA TRBJ2-5 TRBV2 TGTGCCAGCAGTGGGGGACTAGGGCTGAACCAAGAGACCCAGTACTTC CASSGGLGLNQETQYF
NA NA TRBJ2-3 TRBV6-6 TGTGCCAGCAGTTACGGCCCCTTTCAACAGGCAGATACGCAGTATTTT CASSYGPFQQADTQYF
NA NA TRBJ1-1 TRBV6-5 TGTGCCAGCAGTTATACCCCGCAGGGGAGGAACACTGAAGCTTTCTTT CASSYTPQGRNTEAFF
TRBD2 NA TRBJ2-5 TRBV15 TGTGCCACCAGCAGAGATAGCGGGGGTGAGACCCAGTACTTC CATSRDSGGETQYF
NA NA TRBJ2-6 TRBV7-2 TGTGCCAGCAGCTACCCACTCTCTGGGGCCAACGTCCTGACTTTC CASSYPLSGANVLTF
NA NA TRBJ1-4 TRBV20-1 TGCAGTGCTAGTTGGGGCTCAACTAATGAAAAACTGTTTTTT CSASWGSTNEKLFF
NA NA TRBJ1-4 TRBV3-1/TRBV3-2 TGTGCCAGCAGCCTTAGGGGCCTAGATGAAAAACTGTTTTTT CASSLRGLDEKLFF
TRBD1 NA TRBJ2-7 TRBV6-2/TRBV6-3 TGTGCCAGCAGCCTTCGACAGGGGGACTACGAGCAGTACTTC CASSLRQGDYEQYF
TRBD1 NA TRBJ1-1 TRBV7-6 TGTGCCAGCAGCCCCAACCACTACGACAGGGGGAACACTGAAGCTTTCTTT CASSPNHYDRGNTEAFF
TRBD1 NA TRBJ1-5 TRBV6-5 TGTGCCAGCACCGACCGACAGGGGACTTCATCGCCCCAGCATTTT CASTDRQGTSSPQHF
NA NA TRBJ1-2 TRBV5-1 TGCGCCAGCAGCTTGGACACCGACTATGGCTACACCTTC CASSLDTDYGYTF
TRBD1 NA TRBJ2-7 TRBV6-6 TGTGCCAGCAGTGGGGACAGCCCCTACGAGCAGTACTTC CASSGDSPYEQYF
NA NA TRBJ1-1 TRBV2 TGTGCCACCACACAGACAGACCCGTCAACTGAAGCTTTCTTT CATTQTDPSTEAFF
NA NA TRBJ1-1 TRBV12-3/TRBV12-4 TGTGCCAGCAGTCTCGCCAGAGGCACTGAAGCTTTCTTT CASSLARGTEAFF
NA NA TRBJ2-1 TRBV6-5 TGTGCCAGCAGAGGGGAAGGGGCCAATGAGCAGTTCTTC CASRGEGANEQFF
NA NA TRBJ2-6 TRBV14 TGTGCCAGCAGCCAACGAACCAGGTCTGGGGCCAACGTCCTGACTTTC CASSQRTRSGANVLTF
TRBD1 NA TRBJ1-5 TRBV19 TGTGCCAGTAGTAGTTCCGGGACAGGGGGCTCGTGGCCCCAGCATTTT CASSSSGTGGSWPQHF
NA NA TRBJ2-5 TRBV3-1/TRBV3-2 TGTGCCAGCAGCCAAGAACGGGGGACCCAGTACTTC CASSQERGTQYF
TRBD1 NA TRBJ2-1 TRBV29-1 TGCAGCGTTGGGACAGGGGGCTTGGGGGAGCAGTTCTTC CSVGTGGLGEQFF
NA NA TRBJ2-3 TRBV4-2 TGTGCCACCTCCGAAGTGGGCGGGGAATCCACAGATACGCAGTATTTT CATSEVGGESTDTQYF
TRBD1 NA TRBJ2-7 TRBV14 TGTGCCAGCAGCCCCGGGACAGGGAAAGCCTACGAGCAGTACTTC CASSPGTGKAYEQYF
TRBD1 NA TRBJ1-5 TRBV19 TGTGCCAGTAGCAATTCAGGGGGCCGGGGCAATCAGCCCCAGCATTTT CASSNSGGRGNQPQHF
NA NA TRBJ1-4 TRBV5-1 TGCGCCAGCAGCTTACAGGGAACTAATGAAAAACTGTTTTTT CASSLQGTNEKLFF
NA NA TRBJ2-3 TRBV19 TGTGCCAGTAGCCTGCAGGGTTCCAGGGCAGATACGCAGTATTTT CASSLQGSRADTQYF
TRBD1 NA TRBJ2-7 TRBV6-2/TRBV6-3 TGTGCCAGCAGTTACACGACAGGGGTGATTTACGAGCAGTACTTC CASSYTTGVIYEQYF
TRBD1 NA TRBJ1-1 TRBV24-1 TGTGCCACCAGTGCCTCAGGGGGTACTCGCACTGAAGCTTTCTTT CATSASGGTRTEAFF
TRBD1 NA TRBJ2-6 TRBV5-6 TGTGCCAGCAGCTGGAGGAGGACAGGGGTGGAAGGGGCCAACGTCCTGACTTTC CASSWRRTGVEGANVLTF
TRBD1 NA TRBJ2-1 TRBV12-3/TRBV12-4 TGTGCCAGCAGTCGACAGGGTTACAATGAGCAGTTCTTC CASSRQGYNEQFF
TRBD2 NA TRBJ2-3 TRBV5-1 TGCGCCAGCAGCTTGGCCCCGACTAGCGGGGGGTTGAATACGCAGTATTTT CASSLAPTSGGLNTQYF
NA NA TRBJ2-1 TRBV12-3/TRBV12-4 TGTGCCAGCAGTTTATCGAGACTAATTCAGCAGTTCTTC CASSLSRLIQQFF
TRBD1 NA TRBJ2-7 TRBV19 TGTGCCAGTAGTAATTACAGGGGGTGGTACGAGCAGTACTTC CASSNYRGWYEQYF
NA NA TRBJ2-3 TRBV7-8 TGTGCCAGCAGCGAAGTGACAGGCACAGATACGCAGTATTTT CASSEVTGTDTQYF
NA once TRBJ1-5 TRBV2 TGTGCCAGCAGTTATAGGACGGCGGGGAATCAGCCCCAGCATTTT CASSYRTAGNQPQHF
NA NA TRBJ2-5 TRBV10-2 TGCGCCAGCAGTGCTAGCGCCGAAGAGACCCAGTACTTC CASSASAEETQYF
NA once TRBJ1-3 TRBV30 TGTGCCTGGAGTGTCAGGGGAAACACCATATATTTT CAWSVRGNTIYF
TRBD2 NA TRBJ2-5 TRBV11-2 TGTGCCAGCAGCTTATGGGGGGGGGAGACCCAGTACTTC CASSLWGGETQYF